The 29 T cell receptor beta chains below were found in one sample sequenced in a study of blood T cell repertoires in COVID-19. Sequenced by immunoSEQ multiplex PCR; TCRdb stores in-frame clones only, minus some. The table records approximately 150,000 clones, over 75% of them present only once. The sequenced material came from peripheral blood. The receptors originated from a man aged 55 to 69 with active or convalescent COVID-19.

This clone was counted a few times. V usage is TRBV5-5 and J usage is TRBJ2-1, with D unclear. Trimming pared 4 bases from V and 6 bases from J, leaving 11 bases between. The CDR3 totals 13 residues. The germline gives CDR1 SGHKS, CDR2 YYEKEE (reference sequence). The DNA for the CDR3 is TGTGCCAGCAGCGTCGACTTTATCAATGAGCAGTTCTTC. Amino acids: CASSVDFINEQFF.

The CDR3 nucleotides read TGTGCCAGTAGTATAGGGCCAGCGGGAACCTACGAGCAGTACTTC. The encoded protein is CASSIGPAGTYEQYF. V is TRBV19 and J is TRBJ2-7, with 7 bases identical to TRBD2. The CDR3 is 15 residues long. J lost 2 bases, V lost 1 base, and 5 bases had no gene match. Looked up from germline, CDR1 is LNHDA and CDR2 is SQIVND (reference sequence).

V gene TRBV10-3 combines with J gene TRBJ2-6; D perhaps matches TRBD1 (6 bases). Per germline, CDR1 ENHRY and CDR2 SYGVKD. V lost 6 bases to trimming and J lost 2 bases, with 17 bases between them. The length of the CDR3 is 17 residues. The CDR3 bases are TGTGCCATCAGCGGAGGCCAGGGGTCCGCTGGGGCCAACGTCCTGACTTTC. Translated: CAISGGQGSAGANVLTF.

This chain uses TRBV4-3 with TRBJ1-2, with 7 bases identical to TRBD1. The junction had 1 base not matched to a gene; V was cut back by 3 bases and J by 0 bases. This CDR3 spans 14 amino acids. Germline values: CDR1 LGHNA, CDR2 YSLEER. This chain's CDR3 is CASSQGQSNYGYTF. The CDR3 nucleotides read TGCGCCAGCAGCCAGGGACAGTCTAACTATGGCTACACCTTC.

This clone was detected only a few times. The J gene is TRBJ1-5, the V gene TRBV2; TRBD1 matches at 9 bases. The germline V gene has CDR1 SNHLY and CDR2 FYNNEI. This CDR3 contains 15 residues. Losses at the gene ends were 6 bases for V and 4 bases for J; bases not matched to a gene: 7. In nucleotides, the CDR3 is TGTGCCAGCAGGCTTACCGGGACAGGGAATCAGCCCCAGCATTTT. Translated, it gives CASRLTGTGNQPQHF.

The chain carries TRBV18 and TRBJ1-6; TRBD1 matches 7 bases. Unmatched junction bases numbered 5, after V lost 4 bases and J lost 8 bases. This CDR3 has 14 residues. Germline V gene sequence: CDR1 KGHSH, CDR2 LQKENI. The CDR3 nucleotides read TGTGCCAGCTCACGGGGGACAGATCATTCACCCCTCCACTTT. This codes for CASSRGTDHSPLHF.

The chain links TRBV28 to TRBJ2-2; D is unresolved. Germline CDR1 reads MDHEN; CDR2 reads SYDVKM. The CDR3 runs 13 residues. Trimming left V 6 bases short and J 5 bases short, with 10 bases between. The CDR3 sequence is CASSPPLTGELFF. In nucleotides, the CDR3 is TGTGCCAGCAGCCCCCCCCTAACCGGGGAGCTGTTTTTT.

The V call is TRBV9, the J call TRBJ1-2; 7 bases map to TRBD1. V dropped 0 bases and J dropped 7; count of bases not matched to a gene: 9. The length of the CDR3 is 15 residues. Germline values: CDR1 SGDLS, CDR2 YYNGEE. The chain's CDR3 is CASSVDGSPGGGYTF. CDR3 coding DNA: TGTGCCAGCAGCGTAGACGGGTCCCCAGGGGGTGGCTACACCTTC.

CDR3 loop: CASSQTSDHEQYF. The CDR3 region has the DNA TGTGCCAGCTCACAGACTAGCGACCACGAGCAGTACTTC. The V call is TRBV18, the J call TRBJ2-7, with 8 bases that match TRBD2. The trim removed 4 bases at V and 5 bases at J, leaving 4 bases unmatched. Germline V gene data show CDR1 as KGHSH and CDR2 as LQKENI. The CDR3 loop spans 13 amino acids.

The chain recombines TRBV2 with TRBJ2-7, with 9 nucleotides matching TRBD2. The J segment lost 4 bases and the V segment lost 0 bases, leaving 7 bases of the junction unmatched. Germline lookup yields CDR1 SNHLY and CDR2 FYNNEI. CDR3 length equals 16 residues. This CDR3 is CASSEAQALAGYEQYF. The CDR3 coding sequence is TGTGCCAGCAGTGAAGCGCAGGCGCTAGCGGGATACGAGCAGTACTTC.

The CDR3, as DNA: TGTGCCAGCAGCTTAGGGGGGGGCCGGCCCCCAGATACGCAGTATTTT. This gives the protein CASSLGGGRPPDTQYF. The V and J genes are TRBV11-3 and TRBJ2-3, with D tentatively TRBD2 (7 bases). The ends were cut back, 1 base at V and 4 bases at J, with 15 bases in the middle. The CDR3 has 16 residues. The germline CDR1 and CDR2 sequences are SGHNT and YENEEA.

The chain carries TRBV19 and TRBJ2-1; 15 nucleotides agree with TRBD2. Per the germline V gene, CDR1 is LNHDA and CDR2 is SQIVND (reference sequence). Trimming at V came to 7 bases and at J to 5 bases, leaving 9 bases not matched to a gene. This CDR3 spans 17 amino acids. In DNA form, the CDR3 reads TGTGCCAGTACCGGACTAGCGGGAGGGAGTCGGAACAATGAGCAGTTCTTC. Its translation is CASTGLAGGSRNNEQFF.

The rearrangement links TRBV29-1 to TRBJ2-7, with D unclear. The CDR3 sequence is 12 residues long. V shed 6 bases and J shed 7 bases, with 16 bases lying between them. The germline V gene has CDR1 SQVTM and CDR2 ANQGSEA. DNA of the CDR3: TGCAGCGTCGCCGGAACAGTTCTGGAGCAGTACTTC. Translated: CSVAGTVLEQYF.

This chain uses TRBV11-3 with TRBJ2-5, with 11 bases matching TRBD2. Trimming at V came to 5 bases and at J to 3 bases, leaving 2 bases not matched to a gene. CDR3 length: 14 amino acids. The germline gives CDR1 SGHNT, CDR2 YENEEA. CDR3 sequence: CASSPGLAEETQYF. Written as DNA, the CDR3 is TGTGCCAGCAGCCCGGGACTAGCGGAAGAGACCCAGTACTTC.

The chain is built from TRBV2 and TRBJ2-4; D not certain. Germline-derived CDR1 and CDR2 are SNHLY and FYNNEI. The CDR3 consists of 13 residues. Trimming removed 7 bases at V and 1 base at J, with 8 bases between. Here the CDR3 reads CASTAEAKNIQYF. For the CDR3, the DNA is TGTGCCAGCACCGCGGAGGCCAAAAACATTCAGTACTTC.

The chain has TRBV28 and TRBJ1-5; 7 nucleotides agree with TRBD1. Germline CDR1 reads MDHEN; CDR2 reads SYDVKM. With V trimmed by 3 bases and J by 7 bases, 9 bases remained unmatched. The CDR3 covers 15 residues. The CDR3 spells CASSLPRDRFQPQHF. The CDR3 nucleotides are TGTGCCAGCAGTTTGCCCCGGGACAGATTCCAGCCCCAGCATTTT.

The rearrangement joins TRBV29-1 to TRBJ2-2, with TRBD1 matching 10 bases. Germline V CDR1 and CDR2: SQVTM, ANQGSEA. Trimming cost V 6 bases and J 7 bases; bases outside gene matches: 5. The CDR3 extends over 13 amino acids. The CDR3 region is CSVDRGLGGELFF. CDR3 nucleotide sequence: TGCAGCGTAGACAGGGGGCTGGGCGGGGAGCTGTTTTTT.

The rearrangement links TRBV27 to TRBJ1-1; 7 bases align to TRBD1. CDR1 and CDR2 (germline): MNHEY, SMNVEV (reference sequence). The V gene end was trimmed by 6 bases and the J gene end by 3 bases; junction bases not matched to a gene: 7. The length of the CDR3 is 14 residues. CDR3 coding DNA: TGTGCCAGCAGACCTTTACAGGGGTACACTGAAGCTTTCTTT. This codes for CASRPLQGYTEAFF.

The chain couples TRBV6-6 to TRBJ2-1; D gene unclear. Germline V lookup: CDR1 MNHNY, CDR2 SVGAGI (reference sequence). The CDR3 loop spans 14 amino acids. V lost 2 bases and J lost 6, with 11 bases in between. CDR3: CASSYPAAVNEQFF. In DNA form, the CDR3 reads TGTGCCAGCAGTTACCCGGCGGCCGTCAATGAGCAGTTCTTC.

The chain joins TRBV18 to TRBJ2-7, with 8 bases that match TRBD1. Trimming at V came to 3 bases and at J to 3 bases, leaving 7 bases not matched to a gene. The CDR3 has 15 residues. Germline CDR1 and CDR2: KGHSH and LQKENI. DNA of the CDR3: TGTGCCAGCTCACCCCTAACAGGGGGGAACTACGAGCAGTACTTC. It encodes CASSPLTGGNYEQYF.

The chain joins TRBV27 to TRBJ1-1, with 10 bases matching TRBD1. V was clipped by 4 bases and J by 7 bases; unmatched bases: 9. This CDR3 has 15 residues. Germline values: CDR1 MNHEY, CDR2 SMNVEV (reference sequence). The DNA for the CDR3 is TGTGCCAGCAGTTCCTCCGGGACAGGGGCCTTTGAAGCTTTCTTT. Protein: CASSSSGTGAFEAFF.

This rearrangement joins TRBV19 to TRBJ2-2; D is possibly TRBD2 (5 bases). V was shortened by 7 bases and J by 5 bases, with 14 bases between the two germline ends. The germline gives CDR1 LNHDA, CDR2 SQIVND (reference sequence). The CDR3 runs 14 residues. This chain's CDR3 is CASTPRGWTGELFF. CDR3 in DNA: TGTGCCAGTACCCCCCGGGGATGGACCGGGGAGCTGTTTTTT.

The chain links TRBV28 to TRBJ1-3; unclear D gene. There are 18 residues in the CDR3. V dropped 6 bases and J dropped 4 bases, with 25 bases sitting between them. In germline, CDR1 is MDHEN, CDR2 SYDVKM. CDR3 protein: CASSEPGAFSPLGNTIYF. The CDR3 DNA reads TGTGCCAGCAGCGAACCGGGAGCTTTTTCCCCCCTCGGAAACACCATATATTTT.

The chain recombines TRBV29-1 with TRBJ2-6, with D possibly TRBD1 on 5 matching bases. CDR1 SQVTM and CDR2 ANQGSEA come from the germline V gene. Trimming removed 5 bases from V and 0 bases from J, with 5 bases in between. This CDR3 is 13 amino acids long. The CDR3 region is CSVTGSGANVLTF. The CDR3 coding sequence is TGCAGCGTTACAGGCTCTGGGGCCAACGTCCTGACTTTC.

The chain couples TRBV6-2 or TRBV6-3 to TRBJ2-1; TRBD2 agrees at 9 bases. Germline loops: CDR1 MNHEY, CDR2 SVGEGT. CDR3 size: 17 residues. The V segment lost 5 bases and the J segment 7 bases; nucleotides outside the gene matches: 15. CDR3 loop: CASSRLRREGLANEQFF. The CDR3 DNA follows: TGTGCCAGCAGTAGATTGCGGCGGGAGGGCCTAGCGAATGAGCAGTTCTTC.

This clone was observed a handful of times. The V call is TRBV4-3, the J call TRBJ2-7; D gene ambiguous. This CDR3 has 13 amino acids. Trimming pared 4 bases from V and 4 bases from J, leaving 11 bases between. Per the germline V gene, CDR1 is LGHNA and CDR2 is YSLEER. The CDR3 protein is CASSRAVHYEQYF. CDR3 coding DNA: TGCGCCAGCAGCCGGGCAGTCCATTACGAGCAGTACTTC.

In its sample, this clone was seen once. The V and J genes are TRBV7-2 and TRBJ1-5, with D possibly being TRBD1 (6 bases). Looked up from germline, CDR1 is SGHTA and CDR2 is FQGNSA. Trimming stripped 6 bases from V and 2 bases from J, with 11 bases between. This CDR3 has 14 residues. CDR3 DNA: TGTGCCAGCAGTTTGGACAGCGGCAATCAGCCCCAGCATTTT. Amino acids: CASSLDSGNQPQHF.

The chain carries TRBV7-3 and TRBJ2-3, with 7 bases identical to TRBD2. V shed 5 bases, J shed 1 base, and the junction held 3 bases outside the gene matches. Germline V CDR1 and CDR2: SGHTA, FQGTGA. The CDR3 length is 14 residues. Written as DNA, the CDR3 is TGTGCCAGCAGCAGAAGCGGGGGCACAGATACGCAGTATTTT. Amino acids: CASSRSGGTDTQYF. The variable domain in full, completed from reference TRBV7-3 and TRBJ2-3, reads GAGVSQTPSNKVTEKGKYVELRCDPISGHTALYWYRQSLGQGPEFLIYFQGTGAADDSGLPNDRFFAVRPEGSVSTLKIQRTERGDSAVYLCASSRSGGTDTQYFGPGTRLTVL.

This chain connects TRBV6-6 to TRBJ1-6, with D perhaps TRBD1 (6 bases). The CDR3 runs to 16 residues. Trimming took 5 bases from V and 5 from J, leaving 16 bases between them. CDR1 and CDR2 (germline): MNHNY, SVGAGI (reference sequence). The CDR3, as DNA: TGTGCCAGCAGTCCGCGCGACAGGCAGAATAATTCACCCCTCCACTTT. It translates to CASSPRDRQNNSPLHF.